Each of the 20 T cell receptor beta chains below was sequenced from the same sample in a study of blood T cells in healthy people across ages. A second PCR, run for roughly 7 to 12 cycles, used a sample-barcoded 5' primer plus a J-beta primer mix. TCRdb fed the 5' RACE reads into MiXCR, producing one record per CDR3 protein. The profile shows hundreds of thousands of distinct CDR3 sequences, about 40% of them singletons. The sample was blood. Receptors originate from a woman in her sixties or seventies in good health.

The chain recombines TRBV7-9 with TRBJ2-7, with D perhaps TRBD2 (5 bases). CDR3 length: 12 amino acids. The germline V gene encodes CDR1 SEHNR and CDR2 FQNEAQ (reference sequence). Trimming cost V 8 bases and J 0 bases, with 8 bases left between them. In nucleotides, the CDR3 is TGTGCCAGCGAGGGCAGCTCCTACGAGCAGTACTTC. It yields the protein CASEGSSYEQYF.

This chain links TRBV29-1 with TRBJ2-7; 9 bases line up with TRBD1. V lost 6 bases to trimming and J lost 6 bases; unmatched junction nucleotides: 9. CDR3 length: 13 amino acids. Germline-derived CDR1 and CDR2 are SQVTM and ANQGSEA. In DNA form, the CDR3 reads TGCAGCGTCGATACCGGGACAGGGTTCGAGCAGTACTTC. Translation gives CSVDTGTGFEQYF.

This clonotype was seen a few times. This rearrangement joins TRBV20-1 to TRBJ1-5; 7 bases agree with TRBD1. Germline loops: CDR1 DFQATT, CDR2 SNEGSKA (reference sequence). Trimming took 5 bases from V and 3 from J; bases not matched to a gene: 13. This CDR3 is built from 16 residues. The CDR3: CSALLLGQADNQPQHF. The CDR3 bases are TGCAGTGCTCTACTTTTAGGACAGGCAGACAATCAGCCCCAGCATTTT.

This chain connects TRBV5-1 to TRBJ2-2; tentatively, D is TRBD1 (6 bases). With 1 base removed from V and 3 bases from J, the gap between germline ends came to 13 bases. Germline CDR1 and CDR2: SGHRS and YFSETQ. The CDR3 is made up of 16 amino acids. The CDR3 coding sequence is TGCGCCAGCAGCTTGATGGGGGCGCAGGACACCGGGGAGCTGTTTTTT. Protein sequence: CASSLMGAQDTGELFF.

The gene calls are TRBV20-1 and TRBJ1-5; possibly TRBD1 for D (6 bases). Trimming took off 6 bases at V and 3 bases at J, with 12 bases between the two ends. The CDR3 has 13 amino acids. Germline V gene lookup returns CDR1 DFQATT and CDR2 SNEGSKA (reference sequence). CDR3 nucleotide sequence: TGCAGTGCCGGCTCAGGGGCCAATCAGCCCCAGCATTTT. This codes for CSAGSGANQPQHF.

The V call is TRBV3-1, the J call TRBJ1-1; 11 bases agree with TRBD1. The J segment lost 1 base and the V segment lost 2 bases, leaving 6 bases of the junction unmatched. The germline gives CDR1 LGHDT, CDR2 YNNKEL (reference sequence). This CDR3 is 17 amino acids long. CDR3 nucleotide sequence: TGTGCCAGCAGCCAATTTCGGGACAGGGGGTCGAACACTGAAGCTTTCTTT. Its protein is CASSQFRDRGSNTEAFF.

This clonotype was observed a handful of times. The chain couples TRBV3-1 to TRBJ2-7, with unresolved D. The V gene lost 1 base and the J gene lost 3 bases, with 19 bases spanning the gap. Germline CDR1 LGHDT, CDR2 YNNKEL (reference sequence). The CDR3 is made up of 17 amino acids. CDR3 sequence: CASSQAGPGFGDYEQYF. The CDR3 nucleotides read TGTGCCAGCAGCCAAGCCGGACCGGGTTTCGGAGACTACGAGCAGTACTTC.

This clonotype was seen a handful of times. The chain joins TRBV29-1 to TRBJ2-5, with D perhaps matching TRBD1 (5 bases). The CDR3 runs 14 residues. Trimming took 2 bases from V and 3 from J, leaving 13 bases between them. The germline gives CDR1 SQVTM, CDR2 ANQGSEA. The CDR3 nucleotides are TGCAGCGTTGAATCGGCGACAGCCAAAGAGACCCAGTACTTC. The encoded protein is CSVESATAKETQYF. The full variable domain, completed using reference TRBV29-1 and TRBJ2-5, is SAVISQKPSRDICQRGTSLTIQCQVDSQVTMMFWYRQQPGQSLTLIATANQGSEATYESGFVIDKFPISRPNLTFSTLTVSNMSPEDSSIYLCSVESATAKETQYFGPGTRLLVL.

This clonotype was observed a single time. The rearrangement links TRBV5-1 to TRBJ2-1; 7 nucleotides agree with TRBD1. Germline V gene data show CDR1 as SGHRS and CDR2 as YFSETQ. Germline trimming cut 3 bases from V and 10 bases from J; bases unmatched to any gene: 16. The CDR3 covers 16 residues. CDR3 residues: CASSSSPGQRAYEQFF. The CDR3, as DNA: TGCGCCAGCAGCTCCTCGCCGGGACAGCGCGCCTACGAGCAGTTCTTC.

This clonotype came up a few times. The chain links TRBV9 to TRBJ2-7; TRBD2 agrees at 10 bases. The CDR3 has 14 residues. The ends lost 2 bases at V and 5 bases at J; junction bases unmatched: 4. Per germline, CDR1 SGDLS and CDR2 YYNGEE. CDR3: CASSVGGLADEQYF. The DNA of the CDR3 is TGTGCCAGCAGCGTTGGAGGACTAGCGGACGAGCAGTACTTC.

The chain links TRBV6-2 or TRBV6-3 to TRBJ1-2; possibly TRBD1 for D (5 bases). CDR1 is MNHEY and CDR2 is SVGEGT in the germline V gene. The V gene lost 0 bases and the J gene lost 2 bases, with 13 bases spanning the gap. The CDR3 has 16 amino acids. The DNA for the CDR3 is TGTGCCAGCAGTTACTCACCGGGACTGATCAACTATGGCTACACCTTC. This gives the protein CASSYSPGLINYGYTF.

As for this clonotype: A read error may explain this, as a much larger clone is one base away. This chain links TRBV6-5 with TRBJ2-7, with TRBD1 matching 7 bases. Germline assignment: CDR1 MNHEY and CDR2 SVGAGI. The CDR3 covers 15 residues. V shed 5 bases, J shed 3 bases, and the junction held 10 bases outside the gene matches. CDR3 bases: TGTGCCAGCAGTATAAACAGGGGTGGCGGCTACGAGCAGTACTTC. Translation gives CASSINRGGGYEQYF.

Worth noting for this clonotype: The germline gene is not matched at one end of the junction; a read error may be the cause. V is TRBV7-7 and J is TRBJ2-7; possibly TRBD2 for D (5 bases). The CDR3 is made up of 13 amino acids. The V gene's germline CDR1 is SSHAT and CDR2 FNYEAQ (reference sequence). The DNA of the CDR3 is TGTGCTAGCAGCTCCTCCTTGAGCGGCGAGCAGTACTTC. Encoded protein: CASSSSLSGEQYF.

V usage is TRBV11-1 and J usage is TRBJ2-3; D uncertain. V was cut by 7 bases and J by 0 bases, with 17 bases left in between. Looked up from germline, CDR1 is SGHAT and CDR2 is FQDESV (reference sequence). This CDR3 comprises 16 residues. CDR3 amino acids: CASTSLRSASTDTQYF. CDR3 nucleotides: TGTGCCAGCACATCCCTCCGGAGTGCTAGCACAGATACGCAGTATTTT. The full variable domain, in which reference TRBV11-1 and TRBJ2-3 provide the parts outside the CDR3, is EAEVAQSPRYKITEKSQAVAFWCDPISGHATLYWYRQILGQGPELLVQFQDESVVDDSQLPKDRFSAERLKGVDSTLKIQPAELGDSAMYLCASTSLRSASTDTQYFGPGTRLTVL.

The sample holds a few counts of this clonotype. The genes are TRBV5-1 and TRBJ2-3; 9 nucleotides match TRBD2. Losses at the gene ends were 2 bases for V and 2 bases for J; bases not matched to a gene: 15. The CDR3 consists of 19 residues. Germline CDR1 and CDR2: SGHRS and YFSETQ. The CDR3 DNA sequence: TGCGCCAGCAGCTTCTATGGTAGCGGGAGCGGGTTTCTCACAGATACGCAGTATTTT. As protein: CASSFYGSGSGFLTDTQYF.

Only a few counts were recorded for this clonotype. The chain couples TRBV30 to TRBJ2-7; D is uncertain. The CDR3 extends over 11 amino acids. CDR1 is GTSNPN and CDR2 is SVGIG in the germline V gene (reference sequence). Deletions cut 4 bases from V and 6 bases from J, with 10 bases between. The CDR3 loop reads CAWTPGTEQYF. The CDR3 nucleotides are TGTGCCTGGACGCCGGGCACCGAGCAGTACTTC.

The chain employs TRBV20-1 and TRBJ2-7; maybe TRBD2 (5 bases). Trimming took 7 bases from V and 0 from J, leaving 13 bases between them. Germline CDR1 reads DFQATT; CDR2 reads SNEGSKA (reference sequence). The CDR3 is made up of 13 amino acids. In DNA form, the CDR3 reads TGCAGTGGGAGCGGTTCCAGCTCCTACGAGCAGTACTTC. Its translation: CSGSGSSSYEQYF.

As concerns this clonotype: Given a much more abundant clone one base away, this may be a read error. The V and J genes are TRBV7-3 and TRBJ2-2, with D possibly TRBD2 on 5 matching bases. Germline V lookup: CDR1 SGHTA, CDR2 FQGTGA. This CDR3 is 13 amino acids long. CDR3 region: CASSLGSTGEPFF. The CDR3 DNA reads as TGTGCCAGCAGCTTAGGCAGCACCGGGGAGCCGTTTTTT.

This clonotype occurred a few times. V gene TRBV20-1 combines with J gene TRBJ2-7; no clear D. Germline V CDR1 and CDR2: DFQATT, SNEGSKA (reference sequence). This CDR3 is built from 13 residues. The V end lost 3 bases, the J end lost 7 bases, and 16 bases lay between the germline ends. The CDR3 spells CSASTPGRDEQYF. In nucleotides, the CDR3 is TGCAGTGCTAGCACTCCCGGGCGTGATGAGCAGTACTTC.

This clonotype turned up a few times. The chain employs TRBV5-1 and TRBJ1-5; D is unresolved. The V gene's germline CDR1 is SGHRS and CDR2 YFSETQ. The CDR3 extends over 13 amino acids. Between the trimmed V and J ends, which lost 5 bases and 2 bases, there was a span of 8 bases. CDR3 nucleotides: TGCGCCAGCAGGCGGGAGGGCAATCAGCCCCAGCATTTT. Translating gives CASRREGNQPQHF.